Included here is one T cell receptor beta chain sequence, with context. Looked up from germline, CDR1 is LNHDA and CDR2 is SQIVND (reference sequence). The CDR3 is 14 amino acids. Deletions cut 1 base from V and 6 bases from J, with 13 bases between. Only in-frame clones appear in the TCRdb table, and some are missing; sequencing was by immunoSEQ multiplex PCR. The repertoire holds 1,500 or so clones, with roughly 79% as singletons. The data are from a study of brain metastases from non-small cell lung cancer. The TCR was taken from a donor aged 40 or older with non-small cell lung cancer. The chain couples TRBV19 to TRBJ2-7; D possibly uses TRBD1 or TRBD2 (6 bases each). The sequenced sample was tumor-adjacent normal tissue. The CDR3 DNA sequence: TGTGCCAGTAGTATAGGCTGGGGGGCGAGCGAGCAGTACTTC. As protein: CASSIGWGASEQYF. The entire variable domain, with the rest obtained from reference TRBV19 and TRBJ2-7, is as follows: DGGITQSPKYLFRKEGQNVTLSCEQNLNHDAMYWYRQDPGQGLRLIYYSQIVNDFQKGDIAEGYSVSREKKESFPLTVTSAQKNPTAFYLCASSIGWGASEQYFGPGTRLTVT.